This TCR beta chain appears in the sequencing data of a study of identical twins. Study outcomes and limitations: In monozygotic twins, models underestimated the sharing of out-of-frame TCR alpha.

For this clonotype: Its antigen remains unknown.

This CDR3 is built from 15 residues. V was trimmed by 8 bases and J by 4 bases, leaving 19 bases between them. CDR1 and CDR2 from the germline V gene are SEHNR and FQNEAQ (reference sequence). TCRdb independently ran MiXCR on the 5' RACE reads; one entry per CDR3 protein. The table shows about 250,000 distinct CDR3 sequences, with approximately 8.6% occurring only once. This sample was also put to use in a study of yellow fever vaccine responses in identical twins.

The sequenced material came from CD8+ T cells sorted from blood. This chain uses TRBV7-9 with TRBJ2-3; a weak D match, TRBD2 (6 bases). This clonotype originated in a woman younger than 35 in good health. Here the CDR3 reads CASGPPGVGADTQYF. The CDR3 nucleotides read TGTGCCAGCGGCCCGCCGGGGGTAGGGGCAGATACGCAGTATTTT.